These 29 T cell receptor beta chains were all obtained from the same sample, sequenced in a study of blood T cell repertoires in COVID-19. Libraries were prepared by immunoSEQ multiplex PCR; TCRdb keeps only in-frame clonotypes and omits some of them. The table records 50,000 or so clones, about 92% of them present only once. Sequenced sample: peripheral blood. The receptor source for this set is a human donor in a cohort sampled during active COVID-19.

V gene TRBV5-4 combines with J gene TRBJ1-2; the D gene is possibly TRBD1 (5 bases). Per germline, CDR1 SGHNT and CDR2 YYREEE (reference sequence). V dropped 6 bases and J dropped 0 bases, with 15 bases sitting between them. CDR3 length equals 15 residues. The CDR3 loop reads CASKIGDTTNYGYTF. In DNA form, the CDR3 reads TGTGCCAGCAAAATAGGGGATACCACTAACTATGGCTACACCTTC. The complete variable domain, with remaining parts taken from reference TRBV5-4 and TRBJ1-2, reads ETGVTQSPTHLIKTRGQQVTLRCSSQSGHNTVSWYQQALGQGPQFIFQYYREEENGRGNFPPRFSGLQFPNYSSELNVNALELDDSALYLCASKIGDTTNYGYTFGSGTRLTVV.

The rearrangement links TRBV10-2 to TRBJ2-5, with TRBD2 as a possible D gene (5 bases). The CDR3 spans 14 residues. The V and J ends lost 3 bases and 2 bases respectively, with 10 bases between them. Germline V gene data show CDR1 as WSHSY and CDR2 as SAAADI. The DNA of the CDR3 is TGCGCCAGCAGTGACCGGGGTATTCAAGAGACCCAGTACTTC. It encodes CASSDRGIQETQYF.

A single count supports this clone. The rearrangement uses TRBV12-3 or TRBV12-4 and TRBJ2-3; a weak D match, TRBD2 (6 bases). Trimming took off 6 bases at V and 7 bases at J, with 14 bases between the two ends. This CDR3 has 13 amino acids. In nucleotides, the CDR3 is TGTGCCAGCAGGGAGACTAGATCAAATACGCAGTATTTT. Its translation is CASRETRSNTQYF.

A single count supports this clone. The chain's CDR3 is CASRGTGYEQYF. The DNA for the CDR3 is TGTGCCAGCAGGGGGACAGGCTACGAGCAGTACTTC. V is TRBV9 and J is TRBJ2-7; 8 bases are shared with TRBD1. Looked up from germline, CDR1 is SGDLS and CDR2 is YYNGEE. Germline trimming cut 5 bases from V and 3 bases from J; bases unmatched to any gene: 1. There are 12 residues in the CDR3.

This chain uses TRBV7-9 with TRBJ1-5; possibly TRBD1 for D (5 bases). The CDR3 totals 14 residues. Germline values: CDR1 SEHNR, CDR2 FQNEAQ (reference sequence). The ends were cut back, 5 bases at V and 3 bases at J, with 11 bases in the middle. The CDR3 reads CASSPDRLNQPQHF. CDR3 bases: TGTGCCAGCAGCCCCGACAGACTCAATCAGCCCCAGCATTTT.

The chain combines TRBV5-1 with TRBJ2-5; 7 bases are a match to TRBD2. CDR1 and CDR2 (germline): SGHRS, YFSETQ. J was trimmed by 5 bases and V by 0 bases; bases with no gene match: 1. The CDR3 length is 13 residues. CDR3 in DNA: TGCGCCAGCAGCTTGGCTAGCGGTGAGACCCAGTACTTC. This codes for CASSLASGETQYF.

The CDR3 is CASSPTQLNEKLFF. The DNA for the CDR3 is TGTGCCAGCAGTCCAACACAGCTTAATGAAAAACTGTTTTTT. This chain links TRBV9 with TRBJ1-4; D gene uncertain. CDR3 size: 14 residues. Germline V gene data show CDR1 as SGDLS and CDR2 as YYNGEE. V lost 5 bases, J lost 4 bases, and 12 bases lay in between. The whole variable domain, remainder taken from reference TRBV9 and TRBJ1-4, is DSGVTQTPKHLITATGQRVTLRCSPRSGDLSVYWYQQSLDQGLQFLIQYYNGEERAKGNILERFSAQQFPDLHSELNLSSLELGDSALYFCASSPTQLNEKLFFGSGTQLSVL.

The chain recombines TRBV5-1 with TRBJ2-5, with 8 bases that match TRBD1. Germline trimming cut 1 base from V and 5 bases from J; bases unmatched to any gene: 4. The CDR3 loop spans 14 amino acids. Germline loops: CDR1 SGHRS, CDR2 YFSETQ. The chain's CDR3 is CASSLQGAKETQYF. Written as DNA, the CDR3 is TGCGCCAGCAGCTTGCAGGGGGCGAAGGAGACCCAGTACTTC.

The rearrangement joins TRBV2 to TRBJ1-6, with D perhaps TRBD1 (5 bases). Trimming took 4 bases from V and 8 from J, leaving 9 bases between them. This CDR3 region has 13 residues. CDR1 SNHLY and CDR2 FYNNEI come from the germline V gene. The CDR3 bases are TGTGCCAGCAGTGGTTTAGGGGATTCACCCCTCCACTTT. Encoded protein: CASSGLGDSPLHF.

The J gene is TRBJ1-1, the V gene TRBV6-5, with TRBD1 as a possible D gene (5 bases). There are 13 residues in the CDR3. Deletions cut 7 bases from V and 1 base from J, with 10 bases between. The germline gives CDR1 MNHEY, CDR2 SVGAGI. The CDR3 protein is CASTDGGNTEAFF. DNA of the CDR3: TGTGCCAGCACCGACGGGGGGAACACTGAAGCTTTCTTT.

The gene calls are TRBV6-5 and TRBJ1-1, with D possibly matching TRBD1 (5 bases). The germline CDR1 and CDR2 sequences are MNHEY and SVGAGI. This CDR3 is 13 amino acids long. Trimming took 0 bases from V and 11 from J, leaving 13 bases between them. For the CDR3, the DNA is TGTGCCAGCAGTTACTCAATTTTTGGGGGGGCTTTCTTT. This encodes CASSYSIFGGAFF.

This clone was observed a handful of times. The chain couples TRBV5-4 to TRBJ2-3, with 14 bases identical to TRBD2. The V gene's germline CDR1 is SGHNT and CDR2 YYREEE (reference sequence). The CDR3 contains 16 residues. The junction had 7 bases not matched to a gene; V was cut back by 4 bases and J by 6 bases. CDR3 DNA sequence: TGTGCCAGCAGCGCCGGGACTAGCGGGAGAAGGGATACGCAGTATTTT. It specifies CASSAGTSGRRDTQYF. Supplemented by reference TRBV5-4 and TRBJ2-3, the full variable domain reads ETGVTQSPTHLIKTRGQQVTLRCSSQSGHNTVSWYQQALGQGPQFIFQYYREEENGRGNFPPRFSGLQFPNYSSELNVNALELDDSALYLCASSAGTSGRRDTQYFGPGTRLTVL.

The gene calls are TRBV29-1 and TRBJ1-5, with D unresolved. Germline V CDR1 and CDR2: SQVTM, ANQGSEA. The length of the CDR3 is 17 residues. The germline V and J ends were trimmed by 6 bases and 1 base, with 22 bases remaining between them. Here the CDR3 DNA reads TGCAGCGTCTCCAAAATCTTAAGACAAGGAAGCAATCAGCCCCAGCATTTT. Encoded protein: CSVSKILRQGSNQPQHF.

The chain couples TRBV5-6 to TRBJ2-7, with 10 bases that match TRBD1. The CDR3 loop spans 14 amino acids. Germline values: CDR1 SGHDT, CDR2 YYEEEE. Losses at the gene ends were 5 bases for V and 2 bases for J; bases not matched to a gene: 4. Here the CDR3 DNA reads TGTGCCAGCAGAAAGGGGACAGGGGCCTACGAGCAGTACGTC. Its translation is CASRKGTGAYEQYV.

This chain links TRBV28 with TRBJ1-1; tentative D call: TRBD1 (5 bases). The CDR3 is made up of 11 amino acids. Trimming shortened V by 9 bases and J by 4 bases, and 9 bases separated the two germline ends. The germline V gene encodes CDR1 MDHEN and CDR2 SYDVKM. CDR3 DNA: TGTGCCAGTCTGGGGGGCACTGAAGCTTTCTTT. It encodes CASLGGTEAFF.

This chain links TRBV3-1 (or the pseudogene TRBV3-2) with TRBJ2-7; TRBD2 matches at 10 bases. Per germline, CDR1 LGHDT and CDR2 YNNKEL (reference sequence). CDR3 length equals 14 residues. Trimming took 4 bases from V and 4 from J; bases not matched to a gene: 4. The CDR3 sequence: CASSLLAGAYEQYF. In DNA form, the CDR3 reads TGTGCCAGCAGCCTTCTAGCGGGAGCGTACGAGCAGTACTTC.

The chain joins TRBV6-6 to TRBJ1-4, with D possibly TRBD1 on 6 matching bases. The DNA end is more similar to TRBJ2-2, so the J call may be wrong. Germline CDR1 reads MNHNY; CDR2 reads SVGAGI (reference sequence). This CDR3 comprises 14 residues. CDR3 in DNA: TGTGCCAGCAGTTACTCGTTAACAGGGCAGGAGCTGTTTTTT. It is translated as CASSYSLTGQELFF.

In this sample, this clone turned up once. The CDR3 protein is CAISTGRGYGYTF. CDR3 coding DNA: TGTGCCATCAGTACAGGGAGGGGATATGGCTACACCTTC. The rearrangement joins TRBV10-3 to TRBJ1-2, with D perhaps matching TRBD1 (6 bases). V gave up 5 bases and J gave up 5 bases, with 12 bases separating them. This CDR3 is built from 13 residues. CDR1 and CDR2 (germline): ENHRY, SYGVKD.

The chain uses TRBV10-3 and TRBJ2-7; the match to TRBD2 covers 12 bases. Germline V gene sequence: CDR1 ENHRY, CDR2 SYGVKD. V dropped 7 bases and J dropped 1; count of bases not matched to a gene: 8. This CDR3 is 16 amino acids long. The CDR3 loop is CAIIGLAGGWSYEQYV. Here the CDR3 DNA reads TGTGCCATCATCGGTCTAGCGGGAGGGTGGTCCTACGAGCAGTACGTC.

In nucleotides, the CDR3 is TGTGCCAGCAGCTCCCCCGGGACAGGGCGCAGCGAGCAGTACTTC. It translates to CASSSPGTGRSEQYF. This chain joins TRBV5-4 and TRBJ2-7; 9 positions agree with TRBD1. Germline V gene sequence: CDR1 SGHNT, CDR2 YYREEE (reference sequence). CDR3 length: 15 residues. The ends lost 3 bases at V and 6 bases at J; junction bases unmatched: 10.

This chain uses TRBV28 with TRBJ1-5; the match to TRBD1 covers 7 bases. J gave up 3 bases and V 3 bases, and 5 bases lay outside the gene matches. CDR1 MDHEN and CDR2 SYDVKM come from the germline V gene. CDR3 length: 15 residues. The DNA of the CDR3 is TGTGCCAGCAGTTTGGCAGGGGGAGTCAATCAGCCCCAGCATTTT. Amino acids: CASSLAGGVNQPQHF.

The chain carries TRBV5-4 and TRBJ2-3; 9 positions agree with TRBD1. The V gene end was trimmed by 3 bases and the J gene end by 5 bases; junction bases not matched to a gene: 7. Germline V lookup: CDR1 SGHNT, CDR2 YYREEE (reference sequence). This CDR3 is built from 15 residues. In DNA, the CDR3 is TGTGCCAGCAGCTCCGCACAGGGGGCGAAAGATACGCAGTATTTT. This codes for CASSSAQGAKDTQYF.

This sequence joins TRBV6-5 and TRBJ1-6, with D possibly TRBD1 on 5 matching bases. Trimming removed 6 bases from V and 9 bases from J, with 12 bases in between. The CDR3 covers 13 residues. Germline V lookup: CDR1 MNHEY, CDR2 SVGAGI. CDR3 bases: TGTGCCAGCAGGGCTGACAGCCTTTCACCCCTCCACTTT. This codes for CASRADSLSPLHF.

Only one count was recorded for this clone. The chain couples TRBV2 to TRBJ2-3; weak D call: TRBD2 (6 bases). The CDR3 has 15 residues. V lost 6 bases and J 5 bases, leaving 18 bases between the germline ends. The germline gives CDR1 SNHLY, CDR2 FYNNEI. The CDR3 sequence is CASREFGSTGDTQYF. CDR3 bases: TGTGCCAGCAGGGAGTTCGGGAGTACGGGAGATACGCAGTATTTT.

The sample holds a few counts of this clone. The chain carries TRBV28 and TRBJ2-7, with 8 positions matching TRBD1. The CDR3 extends over 16 amino acids. CDR1 is MDHEN, CDR2 SYDVKM, per germline. The V gene end was trimmed by 5 bases and the J gene end by 3 bases; junction bases not matched to a gene: 12. CDR3 coding DNA: TGTGCCAGCAGTCCCACAGGGGGTGCGAGCGGCTACGAGCAGTACTTC. Its protein is CASSPTGGASGYEQYF.

The chain carries TRBV27 and TRBJ2-3; 10 bases align to TRBD2. After removal of 6 bases from V and 4 bases from J, the junction contained 10 bases not matched to a gene. CDR3 length equals 16 residues. The V gene's germline CDR1 is MNHEY and CDR2 SMNVEV (reference sequence). The CDR3 DNA is TGTGCCAGCAGAAGACCACTAGCGGGAAGGCCAGATACGCAGTATTTT. The encoded protein is CASRRPLAGRPDTQYF.

This clone has only a few counts. This chain uses TRBV7-2 with TRBJ2-7; weak D call: TRBD2 (6 bases). The V and J ends lost 4 bases and 4 bases respectively, with 11 bases between them. CDR3 size: 13 residues. Per the germline V gene, CDR1 is SGHTA and CDR2 is FQGNSA. The DNA for the CDR3 is TGTGCCAGCAGCTCAGGGAGGACGTACGAGCAGTACTTC. Amino acids: CASSSGRTYEQYF.

The rearrangement joins TRBV28 to TRBJ2-7; a possible D gene is TRBD1 (6 bases). The germline V gene has CDR1 MDHEN and CDR2 SYDVKM. CDR3 size: 12 residues. V dropped 8 bases and J dropped 4 bases, with 12 bases sitting between them. The CDR3: CASGLGAYEQYF. DNA for the CDR3: TGTGCCAGCGGGCTGGGGGCGTACGAGCAGTACTTC.

This chain joins TRBV28 and TRBJ1-5, with 7 bases matching TRBD1. The CDR3 is made up of 16 amino acids. Germline trimming cut 5 bases from V and 8 bases from J; bases unmatched to any gene: 15. Germline values: CDR1 MDHEN, CDR2 SYDVKM. CDR3 bases: TGTGCCAGCAGTATCCGGACAGGCCTACTCAGCGAGCCCCAGCATTTT. It is translated as CASSIRTGLLSEPQHF.